The present T cell receptor (beta chain) was sequenced within a study of response to subunit inactivated influenza vaccine. Whole-study results and caveats: Each seasonal flu vaccination may recruit only limited new T cells, authors suggested.

Note on this clonotype: Its specificity is unknown.

Trimming left V 2 bases short and J 2 bases short, with 7 bases between. CDR3 length equals 12 residues. Germline V CDR1 and CDR2: DFQATT, SNEGSKA (reference sequence). TCRdb redid the calling of the RT-PCR reads with MiXCR, one entry per CDR3 protein. The sample lists around 520,000 distinct CDR3 sequences; 12% were seen once. The chain is built from TRBV20-1 and TRBJ2-7; possible D gene TRBD1, 6 bases. Source: PBMCs from blood, taken on the day of vaccination. This receptor was obtained from a man in his forties or fifties who received an inactivated influenza vaccine. The CDR3 is CSARKGAYEQYF. The CDR3 nucleotides read TGCAGTGCTAGAAAGGGGGCCTACGAGCAGTACTTC.